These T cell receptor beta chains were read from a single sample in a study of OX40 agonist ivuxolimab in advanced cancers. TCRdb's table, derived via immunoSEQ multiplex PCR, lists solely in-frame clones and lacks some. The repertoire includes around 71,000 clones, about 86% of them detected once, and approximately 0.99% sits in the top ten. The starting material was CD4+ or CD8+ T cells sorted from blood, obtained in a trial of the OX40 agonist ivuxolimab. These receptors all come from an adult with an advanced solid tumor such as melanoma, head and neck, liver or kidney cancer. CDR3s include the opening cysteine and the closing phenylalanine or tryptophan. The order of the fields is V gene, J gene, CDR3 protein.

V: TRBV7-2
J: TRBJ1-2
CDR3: CASSGSGTLNYGYTF

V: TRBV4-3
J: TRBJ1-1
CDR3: CASRQDRTLNTEAFF

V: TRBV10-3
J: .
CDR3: CAISQDSYEQYF

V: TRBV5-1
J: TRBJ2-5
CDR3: CASSLGTEETQYF

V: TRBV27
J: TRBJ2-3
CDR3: CASRTYSGDTQYF

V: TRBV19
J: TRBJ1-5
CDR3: CASMGTASNQPQHF

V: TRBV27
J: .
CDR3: CAIARGPLYYEQYF

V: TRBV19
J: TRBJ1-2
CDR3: CASSIERDKRGGYGYTF

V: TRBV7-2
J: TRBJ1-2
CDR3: CASSPGEYGYTF

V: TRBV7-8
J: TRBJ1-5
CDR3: CASSLYRVDDSNQPQHF

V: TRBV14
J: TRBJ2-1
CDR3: CASSHLLAGVGNEQFF

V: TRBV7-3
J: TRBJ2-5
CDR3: CASSSHGDRAETQYF

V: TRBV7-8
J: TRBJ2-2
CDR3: CASSLGSSNTGELFF

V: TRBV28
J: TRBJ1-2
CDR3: CASNGGYGYTF

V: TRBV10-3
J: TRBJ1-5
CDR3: CAISTTGDRQPQHF

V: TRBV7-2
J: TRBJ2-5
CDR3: CASSSHRGETQYF

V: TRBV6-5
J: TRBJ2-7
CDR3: CASSMNEQYF

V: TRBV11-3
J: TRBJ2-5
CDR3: CASNLGGQGQETQYF

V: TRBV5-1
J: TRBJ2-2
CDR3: CASSQGLHAGELFF

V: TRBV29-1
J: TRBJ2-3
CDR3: CSVENRGGTDTQYF

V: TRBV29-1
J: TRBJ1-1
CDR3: CSAAQGVSEAFF

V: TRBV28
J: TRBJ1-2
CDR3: CASSPWGANYGYTF

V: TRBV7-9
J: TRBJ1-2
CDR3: CASSAPGQGNYGYTF

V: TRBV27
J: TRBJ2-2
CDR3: CASKETYLDTGELFF

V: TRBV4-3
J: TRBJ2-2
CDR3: CASSQEGVRTRELFF

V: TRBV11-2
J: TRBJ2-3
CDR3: CASSLSRGTDTQYF

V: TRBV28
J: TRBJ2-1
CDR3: CASSLEVEQFF

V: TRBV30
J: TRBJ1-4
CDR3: CAWRVGTHQGKLFF

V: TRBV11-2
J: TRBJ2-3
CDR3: CASSPLLLLSGGTDTQYF

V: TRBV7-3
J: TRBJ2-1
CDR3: CASSPMASGGHNEQFF

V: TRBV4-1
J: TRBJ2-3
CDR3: CASSQAKLAIVGDTQYF

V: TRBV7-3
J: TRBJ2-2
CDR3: CASSLEWAGELFF

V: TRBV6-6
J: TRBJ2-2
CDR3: CASRPFDPGELFF

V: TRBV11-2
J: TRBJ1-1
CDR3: CASSLDGGQGRAFF

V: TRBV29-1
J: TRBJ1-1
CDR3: CSVERWGAGDTEAFF

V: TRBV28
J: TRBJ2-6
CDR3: CASSFWAASSGANVLTF

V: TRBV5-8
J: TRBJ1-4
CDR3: CASSLGDRGVGEKLFF

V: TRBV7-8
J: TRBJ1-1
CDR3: CASSSGQNTEAFF

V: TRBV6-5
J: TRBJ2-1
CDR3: CASKVWGHEQFF

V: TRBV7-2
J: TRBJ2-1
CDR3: CASSPSGTSVYNEQFF

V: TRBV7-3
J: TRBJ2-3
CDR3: CASSLSRPDTQYF

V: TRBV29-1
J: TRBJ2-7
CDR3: CSVEVQGVREQYF

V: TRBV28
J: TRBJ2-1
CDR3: CASNRASYNEQFF

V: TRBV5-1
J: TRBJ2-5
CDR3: CASSPRRAEDSTQYF

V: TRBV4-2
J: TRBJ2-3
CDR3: CASSRNPTADTQYF

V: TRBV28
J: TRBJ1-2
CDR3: CASSIDRGPYGYTF

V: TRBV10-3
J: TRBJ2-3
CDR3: CAISETSGRDTQYF

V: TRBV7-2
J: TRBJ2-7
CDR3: CASSLVPGLAYEQYF

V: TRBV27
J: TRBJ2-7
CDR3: CASSLGWEGRYEQYF

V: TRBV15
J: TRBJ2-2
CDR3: CATSYRHGVNTGELFF

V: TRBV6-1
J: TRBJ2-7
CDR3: CASSPGPNYEQYF